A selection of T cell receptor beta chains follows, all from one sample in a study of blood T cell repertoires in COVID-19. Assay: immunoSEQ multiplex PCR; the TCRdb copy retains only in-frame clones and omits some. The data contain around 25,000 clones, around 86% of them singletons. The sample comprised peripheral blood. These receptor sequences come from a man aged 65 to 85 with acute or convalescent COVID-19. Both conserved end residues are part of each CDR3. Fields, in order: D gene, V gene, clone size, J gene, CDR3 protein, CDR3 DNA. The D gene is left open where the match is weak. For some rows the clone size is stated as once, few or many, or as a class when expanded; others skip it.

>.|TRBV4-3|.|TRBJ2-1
CASSQDASSRGQFF
TGCGCCAGCAGCCAAGACGCATCCTCGAGAGGGCAGTTCTTC
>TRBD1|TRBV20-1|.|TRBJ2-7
CSASSGTGGEKQYF
TGCAGTGCTAGTTCCGGGACAGGGGGTGAGAAGCAGTACTTC
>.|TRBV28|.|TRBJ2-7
CASSLRETSREQYF
TGTGCCAGCAGTTTAAGGGAGACCTCGCGGGAGCAGTACTTC
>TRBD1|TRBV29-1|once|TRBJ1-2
CSVRDRGTYGYTF
TGCAGCGTCAGGGACAGGGGCACCTATGGCTACACCTTC
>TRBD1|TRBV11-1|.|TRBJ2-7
CASSSGTGYEQYF
TGTGCCAGCAGCTCCGGGACAGGGTACGAGCAGTACTTC
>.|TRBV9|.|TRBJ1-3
CASSVGQDLNTIYF
TGTGCCAGCAGCGTGGGACAAGATTTAAACACCATATATTTT
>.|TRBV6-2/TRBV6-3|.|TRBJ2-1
CASSYRGRGHRDEQFF
TGTGCCAGCAGTTACCGCGGGCGGGGGCACCGTGATGAGCAGTTCTTC
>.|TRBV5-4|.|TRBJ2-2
CASSLTAAAGELFF
TGTGCCAGCAGCTTGACAGCAGCCGCCGGGGAGCTGTTTTTT
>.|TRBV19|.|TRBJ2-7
CASSVPGTHYEQYF
TGTGCCAGTAGTGTCCCGGGAACTCACTACGAGCAGTACTTC
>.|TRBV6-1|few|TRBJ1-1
CASSEPSGAFF
TGTGCCAGCAGTGAGCCCTCCGGGGCTTTCTTT
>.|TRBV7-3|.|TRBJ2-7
CASSLGGTGEQYF
TGTGCCAGCAGCCTCGGGGGAACGGGGGAGCAGTACTTC
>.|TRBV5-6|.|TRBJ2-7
CASSFSSRVREQYF
TGTGCCAGCAGCTTTAGTTCCAGGGTTCGAGAGCAGTACTTC
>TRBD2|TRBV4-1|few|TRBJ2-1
CASRPGLAGGYEQFF
TGCGCCAGCAGACCCGGACTAGCGGGGGGGTATGAGCAGTTCTTC
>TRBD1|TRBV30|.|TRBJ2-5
CAWSVLAGGYLPQETQYF
TGTGCCTGGAGTGTATTGGCAGGGGGCTATCTACCTCAAGAGACCCAGTACTTC
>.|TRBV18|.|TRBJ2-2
CASSGTSSGELFF
TGTGCCAGCTCTGGGACATCCTCCGGGGAGCTGTTTTTT
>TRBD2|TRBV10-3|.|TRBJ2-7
CAISDKAGASYEQYF
TGTGCCATCAGTGACAAAGCGGGGGCCTCCTACGAGCAGTACTTC
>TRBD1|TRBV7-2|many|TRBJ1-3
CASSLTGGNSGNTIYF
TGTGCCAGCAGCTTGACAGGGGGAAACTCTGGAAACACCATATATTTT
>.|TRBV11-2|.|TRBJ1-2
CASSLPTALYGYTF
TGTGCCAGCAGCTTACCTACCGCCCTCTATGGCTACACCTTC
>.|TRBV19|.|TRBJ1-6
CASSPSRGPNSPLHF
TGTGCCAGTAGCCCCTCCCGGGGTCCTAATTCACCCCTCCACTTT
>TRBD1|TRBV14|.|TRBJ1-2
CASSSQGVGYGYTF
TGTGCCAGCAGCTCTCAGGGGGTTGGATATGGCTACACCTTC
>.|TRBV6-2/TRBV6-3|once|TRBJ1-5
CATSGWSTAGNNQPQHF
TGTGCCACCAGCGGGTGGTCAACAGCAGGAAACAATCAGCCCCAGCATTTT
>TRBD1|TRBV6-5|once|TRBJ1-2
CASTIDRGGGYTF
TGTGCCAGCACAATCGACAGGGGTGGCGGCTACACCTTC
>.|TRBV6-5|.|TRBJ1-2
CASSSRGGPLLYGYTF
TGTGCCAGCAGTTCTCGGGGGGGTCCCTTACTATATGGCTACACCTTC
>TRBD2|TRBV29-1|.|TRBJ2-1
CSVEGSGELAGSYNEQFF
TGCAGCGTTGAAGGGTCCGGGGAGCTAGCGGGATCCTACAATGAGCAGTTCTTC
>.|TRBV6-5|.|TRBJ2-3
CASKLGFTDTQYF
TGTGCCAGCAAACTAGGCTTCACAGATACGCAGTATTTT
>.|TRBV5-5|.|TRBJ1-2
CASSFQAPGGGYTF
TGTGCCAGCAGCTTTCAGGCACCCGGAGGTGGCTACACCTTC
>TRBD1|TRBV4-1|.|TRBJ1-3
CASSRVRQGGHSGNTIYF
TGCGCCAGCAGCCGTGTCAGACAGGGGGGACACTCTGGAAACACCATATATTTT
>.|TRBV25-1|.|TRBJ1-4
CASRNTGEGEKLFF
TGTGCCAGCAGGAATACGGGGGAAGGCGAAAAACTGTTTTTT
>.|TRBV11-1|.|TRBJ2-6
CASSLSGAGANVLTF
TGTGCCAGCAGCTTATCAGGCGCAGGGGCCAACGTCCTGACTTTC
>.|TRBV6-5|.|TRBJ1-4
CASSSTGSGVEKLFF
TGTGCCAGCAGCTCGACGGGGAGTGGTGTTGAAAAACTGTTTTTT
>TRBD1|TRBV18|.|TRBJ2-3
CASSPNRGTDTQYF
TGTGCCAGCTCACCAAACAGGGGGACAGATACGCAGTATTTT
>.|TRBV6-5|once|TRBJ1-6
CASSRGVDSPLHF
TGTGCCAGCAGTAGGGGCGTTGATTCACCCCTCCACTTT
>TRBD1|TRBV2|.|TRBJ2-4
CASSLGTVPHIQYF
TGTGCCAGCAGTCTAGGGACAGTCCCCCACATTCAGTACTTC